These T cell receptor beta chains were read from a single sample in a study of Ad26.COV2.S vaccination and SARS-CoV-2 variants. Clones were sequenced by immunoSEQ multiplex PCR, and TCRdb holds only the in-frame ones, with some missing. The repertoire holds around 400,000 clones, with around nine tenths as singletons. The sequences come from peripheral blood, collected in a trial of Ad26.COV2.S vaccine versus placebo. These receptors all stem from a person aged 18-60 years who received the Ad26.COV2.S COVID-19 vaccine or a placebo. CDR3s include the opening cysteine and the closing phenylalanine or tryptophan. Expanded clones get a size class; other rows say once, few or many, or leave the size out.

v_gene: TRBV30
j_gene: TRBJ1-6
abundance: -
CDR3aa: CAWSVGGQGDNSPLHF

v_gene: TRBV6-5
j_gene: TRBJ1-5
abundance: -
CDR3aa: CASRQGASNQPQHF

v_gene: TRBV19
j_gene: TRBJ2-1
abundance: -
CDR3aa: CASSIEGTSGWYEQFF

v_gene: TRBV10-3
j_gene: TRBJ1-1
abundance: -
CDR3aa: CAIKAGNTEAFF

v_gene: TRBV4-3
j_gene: TRBJ1-2
abundance: -
CDR3aa: CASSQVFFLDTGTPNYGYTF

v_gene: TRBV5-1
j_gene: TRBJ2-7
abundance: -
CDR3aa: CASSLALAGTYEQYF

v_gene: TRBV6-5
j_gene: TRBJ1-3
abundance: -
CDR3aa: CASSRQGTTGNTIYF

v_gene: TRBV12-5
j_gene: TRBJ1-6
abundance: few
CDR3aa: CASVIPHRDRGGGLHF

v_gene: TRBV27
j_gene: TRBJ2-7
abundance: -
CDR3aa: CASSLKASGHYEQYF

v_gene: TRBV27
j_gene: TRBJ2-5
abundance: -
CDR3aa: CASSFKRLAGEETQYF

v_gene: TRBV6-2/TRBV6-3
j_gene: TRBJ2-6
abundance: -
CDR3aa: CASSYFRTNSGANVLTF

v_gene: TRBV7-9
j_gene: TRBJ1-5
abundance: -
CDR3aa: CASSLETENSNQPQHF

v_gene: TRBV24-1
j_gene: TRBJ2-1
abundance: -
CDR3aa: CATSDRQLRGLAYNEQFF

v_gene: TRBV4-3
j_gene: TRBJ2-1
abundance: -
CDR3aa: CASSQDPSGSSYNEQFF

v_gene: TRBV6-5
j_gene: TRBJ1-1
abundance: -
CDR3aa: CAGQENTEAFF

v_gene: TRBV19
j_gene: TRBJ1-5
abundance: -
CDR3aa: CASSIGGGYNQPQHF

v_gene: TRBV11-2
j_gene: TRBJ2-7
abundance: -
CDR3aa: CASSLGSNQYEQYF

v_gene: TRBV6-5
j_gene: TRBJ1-1
abundance: few
CDR3aa: CASSYSGGGTEAFF

v_gene: TRBV28
j_gene: TRBJ1-5
abundance: -
CDR3aa: CASSLWGNQPQHF

v_gene: TRBV24-1
j_gene: TRBJ1-4
abundance: -
CDR3aa: CATSEIAAGSNEKLFF

v_gene: TRBV6-5
j_gene: TRBJ2-5
abundance: -
CDR3aa: CASSYYSGQETQYF

v_gene: TRBV5-6
j_gene: TRBJ2-2
abundance: -
CDR3aa: CASSLAGPGELFF

v_gene: TRBV6-1
j_gene: TRBJ1-4
abundance: -
CDR3aa: CASSEWGENEKLFF

v_gene: TRBV7-2
j_gene: TRBJ2-1
abundance: -
CDR3aa: CASSVTSVGHEQFF

v_gene: TRBV9
j_gene: TRBJ2-5
abundance: -
CDR3aa: CASSVDPAGTSAEETQYF

v_gene: TRBV6-5
j_gene: TRBJ2-5
abundance: -
CDR3aa: CASSYGGAETQYF

v_gene: TRBV27
j_gene: TRBJ2-1
abundance: -
CDR3aa: CASNSLTLAGTNEQFF

v_gene: TRBV6-2/TRBV6-3
j_gene: TRBJ2-1
abundance: -
CDR3aa: CASSYYAGGPYNEQFF

v_gene: TRBV12-3/TRBV12-4
j_gene: TRBJ2-7
abundance: -
CDR3aa: CASSFVGNYEQYF

v_gene: TRBV6-5
j_gene: TRBJ2-7
abundance: -
CDR3aa: CASSISRTRYEQYF

v_gene: TRBV5-8
j_gene: TRBJ2-6
abundance: -
CDR3aa: CASSLVAGRSGANVLTF

v_gene: TRBV2
j_gene: TRBJ1-5
abundance: few
CDR3aa: CASSPTGASNQPQHF

v_gene: TRBV9
j_gene: TRBJ1-1
abundance: -
CDR3aa: CASSVEQGQTEAFF